These 24 T cell receptor beta chains were sequenced from one sample in a study of blood T cell repertoires in COVID-19. Profiled with immunoSEQ multiplex PCR; TCRdb holds only in-frame clones, not every one. The data contain around 190,000 clones, about 91% of them singletons. Sequencing was performed on PBMCs or T cells enriched from blood (not recorded which). The origin of the receptors is a man aged 18 to 30 with acute COVID-19.

This clone was recorded once. V and J are TRBV27 and TRBJ2-7, with 7 bases fitting TRBD1. The V gene's germline CDR1 is MNHEY and CDR2 SMNVEV (reference sequence). CDR3 length: 17 residues. Losses at the gene ends were 2 bases for V and 1 base for J; bases not matched to a gene: 11. The CDR3 bases are TGTGCCAGCAGTTTACGGGTCGGCAGGGGGAATTCCTACGAGCAGTACTTC. Amino acid sequence: CASSLRVGRGNSYEQYF.

V usage is TRBV2 and J usage is TRBJ2-7; 9 positions agree with TRBD1. The junction had 4 bases not matched to a gene; V was cut back by 5 bases and J by 5 bases. The CDR3 runs 13 residues. CDR1 and CDR2 (germline): SNHLY, FYNNEI. The CDR3 sequence is CASSPRTGDEQYF. DNA of the CDR3: TGTGCCAGCAGTCCTAGGACAGGGGACGAGCAGTACTTC.

The rearrangement links TRBV10-3 to TRBJ2-7; a possible D gene is TRBD1 (6 bases). This CDR3 is 14 amino acids long. CDR1 ENHRY and CDR2 SYGVKD come from the germline V gene. The ends were cut back, 4 bases at V and 7 bases at J, with 17 bases in the middle. The CDR3 sequence: CAISGGLNTGEQYF. CDR3 nucleotide sequence: TGTGCCATCAGTGGGGGCTTAAATACAGGGGAGCAGTACTTC.

The chain carries TRBV2 and TRBJ1-1; 7 nucleotides align to TRBD1. Per germline, CDR1 SNHLY and CDR2 FYNNEI. This CDR3 has 17 amino acids. The V gene end was trimmed by 4 bases and the J gene end by 0 bases; junction bases not matched to a gene: 11. CDR3 sequence (DNA): TGTGCCAGCAGTGGGGTAGGGGGCTCGGCCCTGAACACTGAAGCTTTCTTT. This codes for CASSGVGGSALNTEAFF.

The rearrangement links TRBV7-3 to TRBJ2-5, with 8 bases matching TRBD2. V shed 1 base and J 3 bases; nucleotides not matched to a gene: 4. Germline CDR1 SGHTA, CDR2 FQGTGA. The CDR3 is made up of 15 amino acids. The CDR3 protein is CASSLKGGLEETQYF. The DNA for the CDR3 is TGTGCCAGCAGCTTAAAAGGGGGACTAGAAGAGACCCAGTACTTC.

The chain is built from TRBV7-2 and TRBJ2-7; TRBD2 might be the D (6 bases). V shed 0 bases and J shed 2 bases, with 11 bases lying between them. Germline assignment: CDR1 SGHTA and CDR2 FQGNSA. The CDR3 runs to 15 residues. CDR3 residues: CASSLAGASAYEQYF. For the CDR3, the DNA is TGTGCCAGCAGCTTAGCCGGCGCTAGCGCCTACGAGCAGTACTTC.

The chain has TRBV28 and TRBJ2-7, with D perhaps matching TRBD2 (5 bases). Germline CDR1 MDHEN, CDR2 SYDVKM. V dropped 7 bases and J dropped 2 bases, with 21 bases sitting between them. The CDR3 consists of 16 residues. Written as DNA, the CDR3 is TGTGCCAGCACCCAGATTAACGAAAAGCGGACCTACGAGCAGTACTTC. Protein sequence: CASTQINEKRTYEQYF.

The table lists this clone with a count of one. The chain has TRBV2 and TRBJ1-1; 8 positions agree with TRBD1. This CDR3 has 15 amino acids. Germline V gives CDR1 SNHLY, CDR2 FYNNEI. The V gene end was trimmed by 6 bases and the J gene end by 4 bases; junction bases not matched to a gene: 10. The CDR3, as DNA: TGTGCCAGCAGCCTTTCGTGGACAGGGTCCACTGAAGCTTTCTTT. Translated, it gives CASSLSWTGSTEAFF.

This chain connects TRBV13 to TRBJ2-1; maybe TRBD1 (6 bases). From germline, CDR1 is PRHDT and CDR2 FYEKMQ (reference sequence). Trimming pared 0 bases from V and 9 bases from J, leaving 15 bases between. This CDR3 is built from 15 residues. CDR3 DNA sequence: TGTGCCAGCAGCTTAGGCACTAGTGGCAGGGGTGAGCAGTTCTTC. This gives the protein CASSLGTSGRGEQFF.

The CDR3 protein is CASSPERGYEQYF. CDR3 nucleotide sequence: TGTGCCAGCAGCCCGGAGAGGGGGTACGAGCAGTACTTC. The chain joins TRBV2 to TRBJ2-7; weak D call: TRBD1 (6 bases). The CDR3 contains 13 residues. CDR1 and CDR2 (germline): SNHLY, FYNNEI. The ends were cut back, 6 bases at V and 4 bases at J, with 13 bases in the middle.

The rearrangement uses TRBV7-9 and TRBJ2-3, with 7 bases fitting TRBD2. Germline V gene lookup returns CDR1 SEHNR and CDR2 FQNEAQ (reference sequence). Unmatched junction bases numbered 10, after V lost 7 bases and J lost 3 bases. The CDR3 is 15 amino acids. DNA of the CDR3: TGTGCCAGCACCCCCTCGGGCGGGAGTACAGATACGCAGTATTTT. Its translation is CASTPSGGSTDTQYF. Full variable domain (outside the CDR3, taken from reference TRBV7-9 and TRBJ2-3): DTGVSQNPRHKITKRGQNVTFRCDPISEHNRLYWYRQTLGQGPEFLTYFQNEAQLEKSRLLSDRFSAERPKGSFSTLEIQRTEQGDSAMYLCASTPSGGSTDTQYFGPGTRLTVL.

The CDR3 loop reads CASSLVGQGSTYTIYF. CDR3 bases: TGTGCCAGCAGCTTAGTGGGACAGGGGTCGACTTACACCATATATTTT. V and J are TRBV7-2 and TRBJ1-3; 10 positions agree with TRBD1. The CDR3 spans 16 residues. V shed 1 base and J 8 bases; nucleotides not matched to a gene: 8. Per germline, CDR1 SGHTA and CDR2 FQGNSA.

J is TRBJ1-5 and V is TRBV7-9, with unresolved D. Trimming took 1 base from V and 4 from J, leaving 8 bases between them. CDR3 length equals 14 residues. Germline CDR1 is SEHNR and CDR2 is FQNEAQ (reference sequence). The CDR3 here is CASSLGAGNQPQHF. For the CDR3, the DNA is TGTGCCAGCAGCTTAGGGGCAGGAAATCAGCCCCAGCATTTT. The full variable domain, in which reference TRBV7-9 and TRBJ1-5 provide the parts outside the CDR3, is DTGVSQNPRHKITKRGQNVTFRCDPISEHNRLYWYRQTLGQGPEFLTYFQNEAQLEKSRLLSDRFSAERPKGSFSTLEIQRTEQGDSAMYLCASSLGAGNQPQHFGDGTRLSIL.

This chain links TRBV20-1 with TRBJ2-5; TRBD2 agrees at 7 bases. V was pared by 3 bases and J by 5 bases, with 9 bases of the junction left unmatched. The germline gives CDR1 DFQATT, CDR2 SNEGSKA (reference sequence). There are 14 residues in the CDR3. CDR3 in DNA: TGCAGTGCTAGTATTTGGACTAGTGGGGAGACCCAGTACTTC. Its translation: CSASIWTSGETQYF.

The chain joins TRBV11-2 to TRBJ2-1, with D possibly matching TRBD2 (7 bases). CDR1 and CDR2 (germline): SGHAT, FQNNGV. CDR3 length: 12 amino acids. V was cut by 6 bases and J by 7 bases, with 10 bases left in between. The CDR3 spells CASRGRGNEQFF. The CDR3 region has the DNA TGTGCCAGCAGGGGGAGGGGGAATGAGCAGTTCTTC.

CDR3 bases: TGTGCCAGCAGTACAGGGGATCAGCCCCAGCATTTT. Translation: CASSTGDQPQHF. The chain employs TRBV6-5 and TRBJ1-5; TRBD1 matches at 7 bases. This CDR3 has 12 amino acids. The V gene's germline CDR1 is MNHEY and CDR2 SVGAGI. With 5 bases clipped from V and 5 bases from J, the junction kept 0 bases outside the gene matches.

The V and J genes are TRBV11-2 and TRBJ1-5, with 11 positions matching TRBD1. J was trimmed by 5 bases and V by 4 bases; bases with no gene match: 7. Germline assignment: CDR1 SGHAT and CDR2 FQNNGV. The CDR3 length is 16 residues. The CDR3 loop reads CASSSLGTGGDQPQHF. As DNA, the CDR3 is TGTGCCAGCAGCTCTCTAGGGACAGGGGGTGATCAGCCCCAGCATTTT.

This rearrangement joins TRBV4-1 to TRBJ2-7, with TRBD1 matching 8 bases. The CDR3 covers 14 residues. In germline, CDR1 is MGHRA, CDR2 YSYEKL. J lost 4 bases, V lost 1 base, and 3 bases had no gene match. The chain's CDR3 is CASSQGTGKYEQYF. CDR3 DNA sequence: TGCGCCAGCAGCCAAGGGACAGGGAAATACGAGCAGTACTTC.

This clone is a singleton in its sample. Here the CDR3 reads CASSYSQGAYGYTF. The CDR3 DNA sequence: TGTGCCAGCAGTTACTCCCAGGGTGCCTATGGCTACACCTTC. The V and J genes are TRBV6-5 and TRBJ1-2; possibly TRBD1 for D (5 bases). The germline V gene has CDR1 MNHEY and CDR2 SVGAGI. The CDR3 runs to 14 residues. Trimming removed 0 bases at V and 4 bases at J, with 9 bases between.

The chain carries TRBV5-1 and TRBJ1-1; the match to TRBD1 covers 8 bases. CDR3 length: 14 residues. With V trimmed by 3 bases and J by 4 bases, 5 bases remained unmatched. Germline V lookup: CDR1 SGHRS, CDR2 YFSETQ. Here the CDR3 reads CASSWNRGSTEAFF. As DNA, the CDR3 is TGCGCCAGCAGCTGGAACAGGGGGAGCACTGAAGCTTTCTTT.

This chain joins TRBV5-6 and TRBJ2-5; no firm D call. Germline values: CDR1 SGHDT, CDR2 YYEEEE. Trimming took 6 bases from V and 0 from J, leaving 21 bases between them. The CDR3 totals 17 residues. DNA of the CDR3: TGTGCCAGCATCCCCCGGAGCAGCCCGGTGTACCAAGAGACCCAGTACTTC. Amino acid sequence: CASIPRSSPVYQETQYF.

The chain uses TRBV2 and TRBJ2-7; D might be TRBD2 (7 bases). Trimming cost V 10 bases and J 4 bases, with 17 bases left between them. CDR1 is SNHLY and CDR2 is FYNNEI in the germline V gene. There are 13 residues in the CDR3. CDR3 amino acids: CATGAGDKYEQYF. DNA for the CDR3: TGTGCCACAGGGGCGGGAGACAAGTACGAGCAGTACTTC.

The chain has TRBV9 and TRBJ2-1, with D tentatively TRBD2 (6 bases). V lost 3 bases, J lost 8 bases, and 9 bases lay in between. This CDR3 contains 12 residues. Germline loops: CDR1 SGDLS, CDR2 YYNGEE. The DNA of the CDR3 is TGTGCCAGCAGCGCACTAGCCCATGAGCAGTTCTTC. This translates into CASSALAHEQFF.

This rearrangement joins TRBV18 to TRBJ1-1; D call uncertain. The CDR3 is made up of 12 amino acids. V was trimmed by 1 base and J by 11 bases, leaving 11 bases between them. From germline, CDR1 is KGHSH and CDR2 LQKENI. The CDR3 DNA follows: TGTGCCAGCTCACCACGGGAGGGCAGGGCTTTCTTT. It translates to CASSPREGRAFF.